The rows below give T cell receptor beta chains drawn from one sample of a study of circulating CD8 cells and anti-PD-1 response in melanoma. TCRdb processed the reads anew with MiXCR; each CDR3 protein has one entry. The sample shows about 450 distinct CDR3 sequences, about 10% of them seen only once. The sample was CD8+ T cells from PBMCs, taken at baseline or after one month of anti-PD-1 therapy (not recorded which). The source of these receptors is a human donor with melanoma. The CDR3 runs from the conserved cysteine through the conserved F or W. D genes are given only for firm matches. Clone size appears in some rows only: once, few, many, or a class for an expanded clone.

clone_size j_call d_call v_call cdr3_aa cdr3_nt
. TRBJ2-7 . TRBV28 CASSSRRDGLYNEQYF TGTGCCAGCAGTTCACGCCGGGACGGATTATACAACGAGCAGTACTTC
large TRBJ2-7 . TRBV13 CASRDSESSYEQYF TGTGCCAGCAGAGATTCCGAGAGCTCCTACGAGCAGTACTTC
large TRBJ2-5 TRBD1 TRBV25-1 CVDRGQETQYF TGTGTAGACAGGGGCCAAGAGACCCAGTACTTC
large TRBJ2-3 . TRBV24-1 CATSDSKTAKDTQYF TGTGCCACCAGTGATTCCAAGACAGCAAAGGATACGCAGTATTTT
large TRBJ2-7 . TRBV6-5 CASSYSNSGVGEQYF TGTGCCAGCAGTTACTCGAATTCAGGGGTGGGCGAGCAGTACTTC
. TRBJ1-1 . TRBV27 CASRPAGATEAFF TGTGCCAGCAGGCCGGCGGGGGCCACTGAAGCCTTCTTT
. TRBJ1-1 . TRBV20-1 CSARERGDTEAFF TGCAGTGCTAGAGAGCGGGGGGACACTGAAGCTTTCTTT
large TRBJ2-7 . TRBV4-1 CASSPNEDSYEQYF TGCGCCAGCAGCCCGAACGAGGACAGTTACGAGCAGTACTTC
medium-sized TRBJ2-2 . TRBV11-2 CASSFGQAYTGELFF TGTGCCAGCAGCTTTGGGCAGGCTTACACCGGGGAGCTGTTTTTT
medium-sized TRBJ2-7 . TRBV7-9 CASLGLGPYEQYF TGTGCCAGCTTGGGTTTGGGGCCCTACGAGCAGTACTTC
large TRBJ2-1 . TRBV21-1 CASSKEGGTGGRGSYNEQFF TGTGCCAGCAGCAAAGAAGGGGGTACAGGGGGCAGAGGTTCCTACAATGAGCAGTTCTTC
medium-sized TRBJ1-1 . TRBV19 CASTRGMNTEAFF TGTGCCAGTACCCGGGGGATGAACACTGAAGCTTTCTTT
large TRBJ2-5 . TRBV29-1 CSVEDLGVGPQETQYF TGCAGCGTTGAAGATCTTGGGGTAGGTCCCCAAGAGACCCAGTACTTC
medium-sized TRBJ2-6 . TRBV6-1 CASSAANSGANVLTF TGTGCCAGCAGTGCAGCCAACTCTGGGGCCAACGTCCTGACTTTC
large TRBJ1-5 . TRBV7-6 CASSPQPNQPQHF TGTGCCAGCAGCCCCCAACCCAATCAGCCCCAGCATTTT
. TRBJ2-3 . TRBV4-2 CASSQDTTPTDTQYF TGTGCCAGCAGCCAAGATACTACCCCCACAGATACGCAGTATTTT
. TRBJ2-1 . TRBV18 CANSPAGYYNEQLF TGTGCCAACTCACCAGCAGGGTACTACAATGAGCAGCTCTTC
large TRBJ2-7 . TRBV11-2 CASSLEGYEQYF TGTGCCAGCAGCTTAGAAGGGTACGAGCAGTACTTC
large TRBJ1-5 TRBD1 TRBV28 CASSSQGVFGNQPQHF TGTGCCAGCAGTTCACAGGGGGTGTTTGGAAATCAGCCCCAGCATTTT
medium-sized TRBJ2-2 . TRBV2 CASSDARVLPGELFF TGTGCCAGCAGTGACGCTAGGGTACTTCCCGGGGAGCTGTTTTTT
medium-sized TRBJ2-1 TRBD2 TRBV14 CASSQEGRALINEQFF TGTGCCAGCAGCCAAGAGGGGAGGGCCTTAATCAATGAGCAGTTCTTC
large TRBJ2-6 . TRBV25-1 CASRAGLFTKSGANVLTF TGTGCCAGCAGAGCCGGACTTTTTACTAAGTCTGGGGCCAACGTCCTGACTTTC
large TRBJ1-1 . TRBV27 CASSGGRLNTEAFF TGTGCCAGCAGTGGGGGACGGCTGAACACTGAAGCTTTCTTT
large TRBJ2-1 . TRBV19 CASSIYDGWAGNEQFF TGTGCCAGTAGTATATACGACGGCTGGGCTGGGAATGAGCAGTTCTTC
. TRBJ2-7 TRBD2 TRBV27 CASSIAGGGVDEQYF TGTGCCAGCAGCATAGCGGGAGGAGGGGTAGACGAGCAGTACTTC
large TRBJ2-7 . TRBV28 CASSLSGASGLYEQYF TGTGCCAGCAGTTTGTCGGGGGCCTCGGGGCTCTACGAGCAGTACTTC
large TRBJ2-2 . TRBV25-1 CASSDAGTGELFF TGTGCCAGCAGTGACGCGGGGACCGGGGAGCTGTTTTTT
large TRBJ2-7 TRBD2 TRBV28 CASREIAGVSYEQYF TGTGCCAGCAGGGAGATAGCGGGAGTATCCTACGAGCAGTACTTC
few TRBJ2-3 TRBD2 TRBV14 CASSATLAGRPDTQYF TGTGCCAGCAGCGCCACTTTAGCGGGGAGGCCTGATACGCAGTATTTT
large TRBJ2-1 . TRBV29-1 CSVGRALRNEQFF TGCAGCGTTGGACGCGCGTTACGCAATGAGCAGTTCTTC
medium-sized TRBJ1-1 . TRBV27 CASRSGQTNTEAFF TGTGCCAGCAGGTCTGGACAGACAAACACTGAAGCTTTCTTT
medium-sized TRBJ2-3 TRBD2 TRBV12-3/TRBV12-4 CASTAGADTQYF TGTGCCAGCACCGCGGGGGCAGATACGCAGTATTTT
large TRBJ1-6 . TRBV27 CASSLGGQLSSYNSPLHF TGTGCCAGCAGTTTAGGTGGGCAGCTGAGCTCCTATAATTCACCCCTCCACTTT
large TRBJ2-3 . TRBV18 CASSPPQGRTDTQYF TGTGCCAGCTCACCACCACAGGGCCGGACAGATACGCAGTATTTT
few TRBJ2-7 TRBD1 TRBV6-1 CASWDSLDYEQYF TGTGCCAGCTGGGACAGTCTCGACTACGAGCAGTACTTC
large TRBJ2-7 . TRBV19 CASSIDGRISYEQYF TGTGCCAGTAGTATCGACGGACGGATTTCCTACGAGCAGTACTTC
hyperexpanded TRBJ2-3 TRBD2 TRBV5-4 CASSLGLAGVLTDTQYF TGTGCCAGCAGCTTGGGACTAGCGGGCGTACTAACAGATACGCAGTATTTT
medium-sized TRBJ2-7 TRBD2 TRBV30 CAWSVTSGDSYEQYF TGTGCCTGGAGTGTAACTAGCGGGGATTCCTACGAGCAGTACTTC
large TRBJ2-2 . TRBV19 CASSIGSGELFF TGTGCCAGTAGTATAGGTTCAGGGGAGCTGTTTTTT
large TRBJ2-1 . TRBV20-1 CSASGSFTPGDEQFF TGCAGTGCTAGCGGGTCCTTTACTCCTGGCGATGAGCAGTTCTTC
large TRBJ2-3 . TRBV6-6 CASQGQPTDTQYF TGTGCCAGCCAAGGACAGCCCACAGATACGCAGTATTTT
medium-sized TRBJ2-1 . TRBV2 CASRVGTLNEQFF TGTGCCAGCAGAGTGGGGACTTTGAATGAGCAGTTCTTC
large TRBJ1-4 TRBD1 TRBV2 CASRTGQGGRADEKLFF TGTGCCAGCAGGACGGGACAGGGGGGACGGGCGGATGAAAAACTGTTTTTT
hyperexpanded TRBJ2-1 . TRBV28 CASSFREQFF TGTGCCAGCAGTTTCCGGGAGCAGTTCTTC
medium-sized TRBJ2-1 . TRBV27 CASTNNNPYNEQFF TGTGCCAGCACCAACAATAATCCTTACAATGAGCAGTTCTTC
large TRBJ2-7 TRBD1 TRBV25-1 CASSGKSRTGEFYEQYF TGTGCCAGCAGTGGAAAATCCAGGACAGGGGAATTTTACGAGCAGTACTTC
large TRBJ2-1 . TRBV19 CASSIVSSYNEQFF TGTGCCAGTAGTATAGTTAGCAGCTACAATGAGCAGTTCTTC
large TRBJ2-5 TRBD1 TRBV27 CASRTRQGVMGETQYF TGTGCCAGCAGAACCCGACAGGGGGTGATGGGGGAGACCCAGTACTTC
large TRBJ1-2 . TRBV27 CASSLSGAYGYTF TGTGCCAGCAGTTTATCGGGGGCTTATGGCTACACCTTC
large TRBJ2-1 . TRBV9 CASSVELGGYNEQFF TGTGCCAGCAGCGTAGAACTAGGTGGATACAATGAGCAGTTCTTC
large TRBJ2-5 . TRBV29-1 CSAGGEETQYF TGCAGCGCTGGGGGCGAAGAGACCCAGTACTTC
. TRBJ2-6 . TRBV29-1 CSVSREPISGANVLTF TGCAGCGTATCCCGGGAGCCTATTTCTGGGGCCAACGTCCTGACTTTC
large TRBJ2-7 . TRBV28 CASSQVADSSYEQYF TGTGCCAGCAGCCAGGTAGCGGATTCCTCCTACGAGCAGTACTTC
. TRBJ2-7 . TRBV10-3 CAISDNGVGYYEQYF TGTGCCATCAGTGATAATGGGGTAGGATACTACGAGCAGTACTTC
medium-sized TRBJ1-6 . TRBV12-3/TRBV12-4 CASSLSAVSSYNSPLHF TGTGCCAGCAGTTTATCGGCAGTGAGCTCCTATAATTCACCCCTCCACTTT
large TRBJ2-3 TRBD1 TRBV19 CASSRSPGQGTDTQYF TGTGCCAGTAGTAGATCCCCGGGACAGGGGACAGATACGCAGTATTTT
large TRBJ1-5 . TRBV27 CASSSTGHSQPQHF TGTGCCAGCAGTTCAACAGGACATTCTCAGCCCCAGCATTTT
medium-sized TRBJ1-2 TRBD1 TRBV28 CASSPSRTGSNYGYTF TGTGCCAGCAGTCCCTCGAGGACAGGGTCTAACTATGGCTACACCTTC
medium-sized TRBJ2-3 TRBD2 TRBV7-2 CASSLAASGNTDTQYF TGTGCCAGCAGCTTAGCGGCTAGCGGAAACACAGATACGCAGTATTTT